This T cell receptor (beta chain) was sequenced in a study of Tregs in tolerant kidney transplant recipients. The method was immunoSEQ multiplex PCR; TCRdb's version includes in-frame clones alone and lacks a portion of them. The sample consists of tens of thousands of clones, roughly 93% of them appearing once. Germline V gene data show CDR1 as MNHNS and CDR2 as SASEGT. CDR3 length: 13 amino acids. Trimming removed 5 bases from V and 1 base from J, with 8 bases in between. Here the sequenced sample was CD4+ T cells from blood, taken before the transplant. The receptor was derived from a human donor who received a combined kidney and bone marrow transplant. The chain joins TRBV6-1 to TRBJ1-1; no reliable D call. The CDR3 spells CASSTRGNTEAFF. The CDR3 DNA follows: TGTGCCAGCAGTACCAGAGGGAACACTGAAGCTTTCTTT.